Listed below are T cell receptor beta chains from one sample, sequenced in a study of T cells after yellow fever vaccination. TCRdb redid the calling of the 5' RACE reads with MiXCR, one entry per CDR3 protein. The sample has some 400,000 distinct CDR3 sequences, 6.2% seen once. The sample consisted of PBMCs, taken 5 days after the yellow fever booster vaccination. Receptors were obtained from a man aged 30-40 years who received the YFV17D yellow fever vaccine. The CDR3 runs from the conserved cysteine through the conserved F or W. A D gene is named only where the DNA matches it firmly. Expanded clones are given a class, and other clones once, few, many or no size at all.

d_gene,abundance,v_gene,j_gene,CDR3aa,CDR3nt
TRBD2,.,TRBV7-9,TRBJ2-1,CASSLASGLAGYNEQFF,TGTGCCAGCAGCTTAGCGTCGGGACTAGCGGGCTACAATGAGCAGTTCTTC
.,few,TRBV19,TRBJ1-1,CASSTARVNTEAFF,TGTGCCAGTAGTACTGCGCGGGTGAACACTGAAGCTTTCTTT
.,.,TRBV7-2,TRBJ1-2,CASSPQGSYGYTF,TGTGCCAGCAGCCCACAAGGTAGCTATGGCTACACCTTC
.,.,TRBV20-1,TRBJ1-3,CSARRAGALFSGNTIYF,TGCAGTGCTAGAAGGGCAGGGGCCCTCTTCTCTGGAAACACCATATATTTT
.,.,TRBV5-1,TRBJ1-5,CASSLGPGKDNQPQHF,TGCGCCAGCAGCTTGGGACCGGGGAAGGACAATCAGCCCCAGCATTTT
.,few,TRBV7-9,TRBJ2-3,CASSLPDYKDTQYF,TGTGCCAGCAGCTTACCGGACTACAAAGATACGCAGTATTTT
TRBD2,many,TRBV7-6,TRBJ2-1,CASSLTLTSGGNEQFF,TGTGCCAGCAGCTTAACCCTGACTAGCGGGGGAAATGAGCAGTTCTTC
.,.,TRBV5-6,TRBJ1-2,CASSSGDQRSYTF,TGTGCCAGCAGTTCCGGGGACCAGAGGAGCTACACCTTC
.,many,TRBV27,TRBJ1-1,CASSLSTEGNTEAFF,TGTGCCAGCAGTTTATCCACAGAGGGAAACACTGAAGCTTTCTTT
.,few,TRBV20-1,TRBJ2-7,CSAYITGSRLEEQYF,TGCAGTGCTTATATCACAGGGTCAAGGCTGGAAGAGCAGTACTTC
.,many,TRBV12-3/TRBV12-4,TRBJ2-1,CASSPQVSEQFF,TGTGCCAGCAGCCCCCAGGTTAGCGAGCAGTTCTTC
.,.,TRBV10-3,TRBJ2-3,CAISSGPDTQYF,TGTGCCATCAGCTCCGGCCCAGATACGCAGTATTTT
.,.,TRBV20-1,TRBJ2-7,CSARAAVQYF,TGCAGTGCTAGAGCTGCGGTGCAGTACTTC
.,.,TRBV7-2,TRBJ1-1,CASSLARGTGREAFF,TGTGCCAGCAGCTTAGCGCGAGGGACCGGCCGTGAAGCTTTCTTT
.,few,TRBV29-1,TRBJ2-3,CSVAVKADTQYF,TGCAGCGTTGCGGTTAAAGCAGATACGCAGTATTTT
TRBD2,few,TRBV20-1,TRBJ2-1,CSARGWTSGRQEYNEQFF,TGCAGTGCTAGAGGGTGGACTAGCGGGAGACAAGAGTACAATGAGCAGTTCTTC
.,few,TRBV14,TRBJ2-7,CASSQRGRGPEDEYF,TGTGCCAGCAGCCAAAGGGGCAGGGGCCCCGAGGATGAATACTTC
.,.,TRBV29-1,TRBJ2-1,CSGVLADFNEQFF,TGCAGTGGGGTGCTAGCCGATTTTAATGAGCAGTTCTTC
.,few,TRBV6-1,TRBJ2-7,CASSQRIRGRPYEQYF,TGTGCCAGCAGTCAAAGGATCAGGGGCCGCCCCTACGAGCAGTACTTC
.,few,TRBV18,TRBJ2-5,CASSPSPSTRGDQETQYF,TGTGCCAGCTCCCCTAGCCCCAGCACAAGAGGGGACCAAGAGACCCAGTACTTC
TRBD2,few,TRBV27,TRBJ2-2,CASSPRLAGVTGELFF,TGTGCCAGCAGCCCCCGACTAGCGGGAGTCACCGGGGAGCTGTTTTTT
TRBD2,.,TRBV2,TRBJ2-5,CASGSGLTTSGRETQYF,TGTGCCAGCGGTAGTGGACTCACGACTAGCGGGAGAGAGACCCAGTACTTC
.,.,TRBV12-3/TRBV12-4,TRBJ2-2,CASRRSGAGSTGELFF,TGTGCCAGCAGGAGGTCGGGGGCTGGGAGCACCGGGGAGCTGTTTTTT
TRBD1,few,TRBV29-1,TRBJ2-7,CSVRWGTGGDEQYF,TGCAGCGTTCGGTGGGGGACAGGGGGCGACGAGCAGTACTTC
TRBD1,.,TRBV5-1,TRBJ1-1,CASSLDTGANTEAFF,TGCGCCAGCAGCCTGGATACAGGGGCCAACACTGAAGCTTTCTTT
.,few,TRBV24-1,TRBJ2-3,CATSDWGALGDTQYF,TGTGCCACCAGTGATTGGGGAGCTCTTGGAGATACGCAGTATTTT
.,.,TRBV20-1,TRBJ2-7,CSARARLDSYEQYF,TGCAGTGCTAGAGCCCGACTCGACTCCTACGAGCAGTACTTC
TRBD1,few,TRBV6-1,TRBJ2-7,CASRTPGQGSGEQYF,TGTGCCAGCAGAACACCGGGACAGGGTTCTGGCGAGCAGTACTTC
.,.,TRBV15,TRBJ2-1,CATSRDLRDYNEQFF,TGTGCCACCAGCAGAGATCTGCGGGACTACAATGAGCAGTTCTTC
.,few,TRBV30,TRBJ2-1,CAWSVPYNEQFF,TGTGCCTGGAGTGTACCGTACAATGAGCAGTTCTTC
TRBD2,many,TRBV5-1,TRBJ2-6,CASSPILAETRYSGANVLTF,TGCGCCAGCAGCCCTATTCTAGCGGAGACCCGATACTCTGGGGCCAACGTCCTGACTTTC
TRBD2,many,TRBV5-8,TRBJ2-1,CASSLVAGGWNEQFF,TGTGCCAGCAGCTTGGTAGCGGGAGGATGGAATGAGCAGTTCTTC
TRBD1,few,TRBV7-2,TRBJ1-1,CASSSGQALLTGKAFF,TGTGCCAGCAGCTCCGGACAGGCCCTCCTAACGGGGAAAGCTTTCTTT
TRBD1,many,TRBV4-2,TRBJ2-7,CASSQATGTGVSYEQYF,TGTGCCAGCAGCCAAGCAACCGGGACAGGGGTCTCCTACGAGCAGTACTTC
.,few,TRBV15,TRBJ2-7,CATSRVKTDPSYEQYF,TGTGCCACCAGCAGAGTTAAAACAGACCCCTCCTACGAGCAGTACTTC
.,.,TRBV5-4,TRBJ2-5,CASSLVGGVETQYF,TGTGCCAGCAGCTTGGTTGGCGGAGTGGAGACCCAGTACTTC
TRBD1,.,TRBV6-5,TRBJ2-5,CASSYSVGQGGWETQYF,TGTGCCAGCAGTTACTCGGTTGGACAGGGAGGATGGGAGACCCAGTACTTC
TRBD2,few,TRBV5-1,TRBJ2-3,CASSLDSGPGDTQYF,TGCGCCAGCAGCCTCGATAGCGGGCCGGGAGATACGCAGTATTTT
.,few,TRBV29-1,TRBJ2-7,CSVRDGPLNEQYF,TGCAGCGTCCGGGACGGACCCCTGAACGAGCAGTACTTC
.,many,TRBV20-1,TRBJ2-1,CSASPGNDEQFF,TGCAGTGCTAGTCCGGGAAACGATGAGCAGTTCTTC
.,many,TRBV24-1,TRBJ2-1,CATSDGGSYNEQFF,TGTGCCACCAGTGATGGGGGGTCCTACAATGAGCAGTTCTTC
.,many,TRBV27,TRBJ2-3,CASSRNFPARADTQYF,TGTGCCAGCAGCAGGAACTTCCCCGCACGAGCAGATACGCAGTATTTT
TRBD1,.,TRBV27,TRBJ2-2,CASSGTGVGELFF,TGTGCCAGCAGCGGGACAGGGGTCGGGGAGCTGTTTTTT
.,few,TRBV7-9,TRBJ2-7,CASSSAVIRASEQYF,TGTGCCAGCAGCTCTGCCGTTATTAGGGCAAGCGAGCAGTACTTC